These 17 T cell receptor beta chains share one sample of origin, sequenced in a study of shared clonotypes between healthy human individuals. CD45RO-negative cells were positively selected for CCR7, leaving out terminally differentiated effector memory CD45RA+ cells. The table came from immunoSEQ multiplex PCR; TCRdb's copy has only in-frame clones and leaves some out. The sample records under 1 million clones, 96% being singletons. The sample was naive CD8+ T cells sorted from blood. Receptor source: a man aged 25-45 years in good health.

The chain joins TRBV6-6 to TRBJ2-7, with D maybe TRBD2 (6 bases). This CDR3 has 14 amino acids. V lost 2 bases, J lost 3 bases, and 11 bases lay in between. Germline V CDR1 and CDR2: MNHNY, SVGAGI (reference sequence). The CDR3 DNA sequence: TGTGCCAGCAGTTACGTGGGAGCGGGCTACGAGCAGTACTTC. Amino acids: CASSYVGAGYEQYF.

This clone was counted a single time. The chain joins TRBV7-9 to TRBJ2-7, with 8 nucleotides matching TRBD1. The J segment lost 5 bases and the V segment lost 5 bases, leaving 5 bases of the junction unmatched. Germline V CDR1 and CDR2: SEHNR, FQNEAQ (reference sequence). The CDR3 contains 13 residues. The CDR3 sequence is CASSPEDRDEQYF. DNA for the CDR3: TGTGCCAGCAGCCCAGAGGACAGGGACGAGCAGTACTTC.

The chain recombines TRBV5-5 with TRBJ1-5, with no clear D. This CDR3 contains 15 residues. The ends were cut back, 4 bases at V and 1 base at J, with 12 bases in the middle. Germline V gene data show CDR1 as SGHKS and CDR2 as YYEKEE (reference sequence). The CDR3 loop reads CASSVTLGSNQPQHF. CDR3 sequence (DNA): TGTGCCAGCAGCGTTACTCTAGGGAGCAATCAGCCCCAGCATTTT. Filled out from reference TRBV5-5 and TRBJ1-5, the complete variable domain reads DAGVTQSPTHLIKTRGQQVTLRCSPISGHKSVSWYQQVLGQGPQFIFQYYEKEERGRGNFPDRFSARQFPNYSSELNVNALLLGDSALYLCASSVTLGSNQPQHFGDGTRLSIL.

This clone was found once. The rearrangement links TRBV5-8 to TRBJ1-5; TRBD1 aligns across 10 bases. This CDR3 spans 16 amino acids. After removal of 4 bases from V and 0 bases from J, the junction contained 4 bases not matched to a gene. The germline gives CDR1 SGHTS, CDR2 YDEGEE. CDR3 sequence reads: CASSPGTGDSNQPQHF. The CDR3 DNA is TGTGCCAGCAGCCCCGGGACAGGGGATAGCAATCAGCCCCAGCATTTT.

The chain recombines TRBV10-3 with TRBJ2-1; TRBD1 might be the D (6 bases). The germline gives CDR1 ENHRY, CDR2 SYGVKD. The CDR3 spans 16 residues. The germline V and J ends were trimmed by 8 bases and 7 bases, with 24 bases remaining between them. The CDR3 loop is CAIGTLGTTAENEQFF. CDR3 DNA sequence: TGTGCCATCGGGACATTGGGGACAACGGCTGAGAATGAGCAGTTCTTC.

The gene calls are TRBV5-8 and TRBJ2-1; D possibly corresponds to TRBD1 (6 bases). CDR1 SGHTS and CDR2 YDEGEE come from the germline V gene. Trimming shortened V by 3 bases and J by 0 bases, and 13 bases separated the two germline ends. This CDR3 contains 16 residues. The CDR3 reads CASSWGQGISYNEQFF. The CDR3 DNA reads TGTGCCAGCAGCTGGGGGCAGGGGATCTCCTACAATGAGCAGTTCTTC.

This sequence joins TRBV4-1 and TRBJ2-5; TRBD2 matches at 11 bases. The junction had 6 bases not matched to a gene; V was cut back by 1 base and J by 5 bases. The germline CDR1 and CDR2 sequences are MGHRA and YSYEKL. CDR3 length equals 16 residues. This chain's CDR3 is CASSQAIAGGGETQYF. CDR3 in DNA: TGCGCCAGCAGCCAAGCAATAGCGGGAGGGGGGGAGACCCAGTACTTC.

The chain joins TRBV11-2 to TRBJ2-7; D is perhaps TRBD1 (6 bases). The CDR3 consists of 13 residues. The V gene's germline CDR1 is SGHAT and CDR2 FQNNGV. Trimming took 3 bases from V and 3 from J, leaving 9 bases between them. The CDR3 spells CASSFSGDYEQYF. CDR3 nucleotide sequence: TGTGCCAGCAGCTTTTCAGGGGACTACGAGCAGTACTTC.

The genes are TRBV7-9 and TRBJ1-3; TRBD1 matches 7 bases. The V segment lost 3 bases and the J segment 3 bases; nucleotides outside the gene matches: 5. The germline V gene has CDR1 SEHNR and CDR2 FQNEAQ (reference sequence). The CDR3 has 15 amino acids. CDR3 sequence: CASSLQGDGGNTIYF. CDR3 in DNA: TGTGCCAGCAGCTTGCAGGGGGACGGTGGAAACACCATATATTTT.

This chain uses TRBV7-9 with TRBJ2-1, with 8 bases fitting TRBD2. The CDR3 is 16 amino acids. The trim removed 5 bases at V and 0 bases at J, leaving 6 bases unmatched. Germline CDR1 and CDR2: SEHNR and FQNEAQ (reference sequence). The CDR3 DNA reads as TGTGCCAGCAGCGTAACTAGCGGAAGCTCCTACAATGAGCAGTTCTTC. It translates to CASSVTSGSSYNEQFF.

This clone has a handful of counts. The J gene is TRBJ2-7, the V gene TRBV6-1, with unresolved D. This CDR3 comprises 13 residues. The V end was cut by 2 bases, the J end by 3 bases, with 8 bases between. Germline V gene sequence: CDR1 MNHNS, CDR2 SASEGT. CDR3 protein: CASSEFTFYEQYF. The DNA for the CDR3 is TGTGCCAGCAGTGAATTTACCTTCTACGAGCAGTACTTC.

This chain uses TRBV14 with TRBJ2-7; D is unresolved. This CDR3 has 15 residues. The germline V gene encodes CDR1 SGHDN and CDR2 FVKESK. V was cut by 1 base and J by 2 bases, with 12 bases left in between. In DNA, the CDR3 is TGTGCCAGCAGCCAAGGTAGTTTACTTACCTACGAGCAGTACTTC. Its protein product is CASSQGSLLTYEQYF.

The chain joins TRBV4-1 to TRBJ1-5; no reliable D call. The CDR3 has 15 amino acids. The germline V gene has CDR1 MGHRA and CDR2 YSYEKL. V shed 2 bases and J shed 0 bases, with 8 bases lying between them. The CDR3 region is CASSQHPDSNQPQHF. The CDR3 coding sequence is TGCGCCAGCAGCCAACATCCGGATAGCAATCAGCCCCAGCATTTT.

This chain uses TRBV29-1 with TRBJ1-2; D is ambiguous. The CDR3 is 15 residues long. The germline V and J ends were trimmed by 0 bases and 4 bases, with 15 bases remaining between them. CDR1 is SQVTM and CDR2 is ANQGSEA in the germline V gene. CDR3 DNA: TGCAGCGTTGAAGATCGAACAGAAAATATCTATGGCTACACCTTC. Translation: CSVEDRTENIYGYTF.

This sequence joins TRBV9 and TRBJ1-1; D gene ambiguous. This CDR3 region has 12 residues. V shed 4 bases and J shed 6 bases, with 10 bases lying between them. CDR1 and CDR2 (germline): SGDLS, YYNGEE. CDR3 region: CASSPQRAEAFF. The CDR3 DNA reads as TGTGCCAGCAGCCCCCAGAGGGCTGAAGCTTTCTTT.

CDR3 nucleotide sequence: TGTGCCAGCACCGGGACTAGCGGGAGTTGGAATGAGCAGTTCTTC. Its protein product is CASTGTSGSWNEQFF. This chain joins TRBV6-5 and TRBJ2-1; 14 bases line up with TRBD2. The CDR3 consists of 15 residues. Trimming removed 7 bases from V and 7 bases from J; junction bases left unmatched: 6. From germline, CDR1 is MNHEY and CDR2 SVGAGI.

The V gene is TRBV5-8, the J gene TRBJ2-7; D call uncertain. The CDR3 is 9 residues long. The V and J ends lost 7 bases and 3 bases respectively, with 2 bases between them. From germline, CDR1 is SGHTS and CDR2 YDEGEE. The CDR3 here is CASGYEQYF. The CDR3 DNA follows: TGTGCCAGCGGCTACGAGCAGTACTTC.